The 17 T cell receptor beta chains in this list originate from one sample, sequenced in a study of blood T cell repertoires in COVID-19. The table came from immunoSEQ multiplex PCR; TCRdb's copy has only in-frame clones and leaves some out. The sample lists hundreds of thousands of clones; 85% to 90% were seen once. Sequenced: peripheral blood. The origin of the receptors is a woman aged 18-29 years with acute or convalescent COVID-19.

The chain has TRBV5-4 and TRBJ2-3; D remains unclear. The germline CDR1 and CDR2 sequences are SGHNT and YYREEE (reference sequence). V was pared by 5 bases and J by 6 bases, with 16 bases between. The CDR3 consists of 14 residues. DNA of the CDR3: TGTGCCAGCAGGCCGACTCAGAGTTCGGATACGCAGTATTTT. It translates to CASRPTQSSDTQYF. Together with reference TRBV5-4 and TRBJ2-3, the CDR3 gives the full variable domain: ETGVTQSPTHLIKTRGQQVTLRCSSQSGHNTVSWYQQALGQGPQFIFQYYREEENGRGNFPPRFSGLQFPNYSSELNVNALELDDSALYLCASRPTQSSDTQYFGPGTRLTVL.

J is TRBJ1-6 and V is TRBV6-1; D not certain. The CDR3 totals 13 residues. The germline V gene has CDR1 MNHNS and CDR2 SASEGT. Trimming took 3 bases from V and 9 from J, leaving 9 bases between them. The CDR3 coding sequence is TGTGCCAGCAGTGATTATTGGAGTTCACCCCTCCACTTT. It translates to CASSDYWSSPLHF.

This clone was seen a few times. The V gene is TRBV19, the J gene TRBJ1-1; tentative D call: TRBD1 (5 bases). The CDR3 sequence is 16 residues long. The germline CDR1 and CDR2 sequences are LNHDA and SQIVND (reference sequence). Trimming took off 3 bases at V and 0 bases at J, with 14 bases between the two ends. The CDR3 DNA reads TGTGCCAGTAGTATTTCGGTAGGGGTTATGAACACTGAAGCTTTCTTT. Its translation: CASSISVGVMNTEAFF.

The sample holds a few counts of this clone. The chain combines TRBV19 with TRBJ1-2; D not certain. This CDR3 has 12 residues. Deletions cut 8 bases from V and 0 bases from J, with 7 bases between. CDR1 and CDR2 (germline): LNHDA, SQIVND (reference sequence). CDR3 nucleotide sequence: TGTGCCAGTGAAAGCACTAACTATGGCTACACCTTC. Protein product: CASESTNYGYTF. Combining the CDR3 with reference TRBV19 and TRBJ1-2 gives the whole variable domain DGGITQSPKYLFRKEGQNVTLSCEQNLNHDAMYWYRQDPGQGLRLIYYSQIVNDFQKGDIAEGYSVSREKKESFPLTVTSAQKNPTAFYLCASESTNYGYTFGSGTRLTVV.

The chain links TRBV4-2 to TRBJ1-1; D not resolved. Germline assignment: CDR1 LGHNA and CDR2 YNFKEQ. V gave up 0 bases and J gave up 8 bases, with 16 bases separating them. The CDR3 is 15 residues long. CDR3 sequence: CASSQEPKSRTEAFF. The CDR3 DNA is TGTGCCAGCAGCCAAGAGCCCAAATCACGAACAGAAGCTTTCTTT.

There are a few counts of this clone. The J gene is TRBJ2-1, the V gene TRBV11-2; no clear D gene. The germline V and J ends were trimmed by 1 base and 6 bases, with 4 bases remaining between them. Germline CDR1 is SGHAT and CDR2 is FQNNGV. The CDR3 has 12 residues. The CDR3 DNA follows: TGTGCCAGCAGCTTAGTCAGCAATGAGCAGTTCTTC. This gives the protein CASSLVSNEQFF.

Here the CDR3 DNA reads TGTGCCAGCAGCTTGGGCCCAGGGGGCATTTCACCCCTCCACTTT. It yields the protein CASSLGPGGISPLHF. This chain uses TRBV5-6 with TRBJ1-6; 8 bases match TRBD1. V shed 0 bases, J shed 9 bases, and the junction held 5 bases outside the gene matches. This CDR3 spans 15 amino acids. Looked up from germline, CDR1 is SGHDT and CDR2 is YYEEEE.

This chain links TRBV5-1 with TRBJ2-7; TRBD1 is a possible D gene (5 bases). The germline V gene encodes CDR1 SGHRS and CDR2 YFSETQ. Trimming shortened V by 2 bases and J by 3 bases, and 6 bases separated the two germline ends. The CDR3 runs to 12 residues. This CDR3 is CASSFDSYEQYF. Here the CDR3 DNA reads TGCGCCAGCAGCTTTGACAGCTACGAGCAGTACTTC.

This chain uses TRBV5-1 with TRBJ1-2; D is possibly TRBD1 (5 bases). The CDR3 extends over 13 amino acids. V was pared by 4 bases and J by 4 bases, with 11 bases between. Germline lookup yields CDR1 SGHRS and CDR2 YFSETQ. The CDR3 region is CASSAAGPYGYTF. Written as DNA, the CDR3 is TGCGCCAGCAGCGCGGCAGGGCCCTATGGCTACACCTTC.

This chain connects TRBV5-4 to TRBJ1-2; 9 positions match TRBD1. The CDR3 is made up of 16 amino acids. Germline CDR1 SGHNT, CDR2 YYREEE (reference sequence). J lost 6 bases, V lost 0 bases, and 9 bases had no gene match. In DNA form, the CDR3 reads TGTGCCAGCAGCTTGGATCCGGGACAGGGTCTGGATGGCTACACCTTC. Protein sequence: CASSLDPGQGLDGYTF.

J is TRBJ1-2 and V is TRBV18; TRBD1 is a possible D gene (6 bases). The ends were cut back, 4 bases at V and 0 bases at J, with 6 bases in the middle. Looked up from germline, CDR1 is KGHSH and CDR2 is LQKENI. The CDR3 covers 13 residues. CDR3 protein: CASSRDTNYGYTF. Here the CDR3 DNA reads TGTGCCAGCTCACGGGACACTAACTATGGCTACACCTTC. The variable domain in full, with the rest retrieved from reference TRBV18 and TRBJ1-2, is NAGVMQNPRHLVRRRGQEARLRCSPMKGHSHVYWYRQLPEEGLKFMVYLQKENIIDESGMPKERFSAEFPKEGPSILRIQQVVRGDSAAYFCASSRDTNYGYTFGSGTRLTVV.

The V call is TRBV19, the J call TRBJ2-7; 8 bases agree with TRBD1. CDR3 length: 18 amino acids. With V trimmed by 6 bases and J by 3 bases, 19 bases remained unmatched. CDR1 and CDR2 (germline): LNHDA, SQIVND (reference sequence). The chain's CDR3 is CASSLGSRTGTGYYEQYF. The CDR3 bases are TGTGCCAGTAGCCTGGGGTCCCGAACCGGGACAGGCTACTACGAGCAGTACTTC. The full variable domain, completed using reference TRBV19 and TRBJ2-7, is DGGITQSPKYLFRKEGQNVTLSCEQNLNHDAMYWYRQDPGQGLRLIYYSQIVNDFQKGDIAEGYSVSREKKESFPLTVTSAQKNPTAFYLCASSLGSRTGTGYYEQYFGPGTRLTVT.

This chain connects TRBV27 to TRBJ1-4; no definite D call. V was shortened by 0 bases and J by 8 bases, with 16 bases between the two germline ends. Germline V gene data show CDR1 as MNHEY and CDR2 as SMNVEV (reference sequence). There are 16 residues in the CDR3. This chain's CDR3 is CASSLSSGSLKEKLFF. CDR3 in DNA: TGTGCCAGCAGTTTATCCTCAGGATCTCTTAAGGAAAAACTGTTTTTT.

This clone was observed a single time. The CDR3 bases are TGTGCCACCAGTGACCCAATACAGACTAGCGGGGGTAGAAGAGATACGCAGTATTTT. Encoded protein: CATSDPIQTSGGRRDTQYF. The chain employs TRBV24-1 and TRBJ2-3; 12 positions agree with TRBD2. The CDR3 covers 19 residues. CDR1 is KGHDR, CDR2 SFDVKD, per germline. With 4 bases clipped from V and 5 bases from J, the junction kept 15 bases outside the gene matches.

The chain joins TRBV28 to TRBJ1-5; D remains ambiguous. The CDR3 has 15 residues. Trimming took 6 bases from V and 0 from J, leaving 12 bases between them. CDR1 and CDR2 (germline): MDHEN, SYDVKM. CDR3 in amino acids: CASSLQANSNQPQHF. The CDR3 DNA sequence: TGTGCCAGCAGCTTACAAGCGAATAGCAATCAGCCCCAGCATTTT.

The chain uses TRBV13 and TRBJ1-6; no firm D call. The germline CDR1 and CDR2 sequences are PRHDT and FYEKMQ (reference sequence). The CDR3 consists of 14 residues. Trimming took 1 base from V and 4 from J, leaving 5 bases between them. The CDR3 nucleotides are TGTGCCAGCAGCTTAGCCGGGTATAATTCACCCCTCCACTTT. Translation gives CASSLAGYNSPLHF.

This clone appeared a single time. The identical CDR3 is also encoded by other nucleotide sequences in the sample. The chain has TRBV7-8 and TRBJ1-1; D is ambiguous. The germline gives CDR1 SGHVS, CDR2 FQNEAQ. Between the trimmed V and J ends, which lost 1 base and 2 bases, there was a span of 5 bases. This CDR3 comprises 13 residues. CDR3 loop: CASSLGENTEAFF. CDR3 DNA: TGTGCCAGCAGCTTAGGCGAAAACACTGAAGCTTTCTTT.